This entry concerns a single TCR beta chain. The antigen is undetermined. Libraries of bulk TCR were made by previously described methods (with listed TCR primers). Via MiXCR, TCRdb re-called the PCR reads, giving one row per CDR3 protein. The sample yields under 75,000 distinct CDR3 sequences, around 20% seen once. This CDR3 is built from 14 residues. The V end lost 3 bases, the J end lost 2 bases, and 11 bases lay between the germline ends. The germline V gene encodes CDR1 MNHEY and CDR2 SVGEGT. This entry belongs to a study of molecular identifiers for immune sequencing clone quantification. Broader study findings: In CMV-specific effectors, clones above 20 copies held over 98% of molecules; naive, under 1%. A shared barcode on identical TCR molecules could lead to underestimated sizes for highly expanded clones.

The receptor's source is a human donor in good health. Some libraries in this study had Jurkat cell RNA spiked in. Input material: naive CD8+ T cells from blood, with Jurkat cell RNA spiked in. Noted subset: FACS-sorted CD8+CD4-CCR7+CD45RA+ naive T cells. The chain has TRBV6-2 or TRBV6-3 and TRBJ2-7, with D hard to call. This chain's CDR3 is CASSYRYPTYEQYF. CDR3 DNA sequence: TGTGCCAGCAGTTATAGGTACCCTACCTACGAGCAGTACTTC.